Following are 26 T cell receptor beta chains from one sample sequenced in a study of T-cell reconstitution after alpha-beta-depleted transplantation in children. This sample's TCRbeta library carried unique molecular identifier barcodes. A single record per CDR3 protein comes from TCRdb applying MiXCR to the PCR reads. The sample carries about 640,000 distinct CDR3 sequences, 13% recorded once. This specimen consisted of PBMCs, mostly from graft donor cells, obtained 360 days after TCRalphabeta/CD19-depleted stem cell transplant. These receptors were obtained from a male patient aged 10-17 years who had a stem cell transplant for acute myeloid leukemia, so the T cells may come from the graft donor.

In its sample, this clonotype was seen many times. The J gene is TRBJ2-7, the V gene TRBV5-1; 8 positions match TRBD1. After removal of 4 bases from V and 3 bases from J, the junction contained 9 bases not matched to a gene. Germline V lookup: CDR1 SGHRS, CDR2 YFSETQ. This CDR3 is 15 amino acids long. CDR3 region: CASSRPGQGGYEQYF. The CDR3 DNA follows: TGCGCCAGCAGCCGCCCCGGACAGGGAGGCTACGAGCAGTACTTC. The entire variable domain, with the rest obtained from reference TRBV5-1 and TRBJ2-7, is as follows: KAGVTQTPRYLIKTRGQQVTLSCSPISGHRSVSWYQQTPGQGLQFLFEYFSETQRNKGNFPGRFSGRQFSNSRSEMNVSTLELGDSALYLCASSRPGQGGYEQYFGPGTRLTVT.

The V gene is TRBV20-1, the J gene TRBJ2-7, with D possibly matching TRBD2 (5 bases). The CDR3 extends over 14 amino acids. From germline, CDR1 is DFQATT and CDR2 SNEGSKA (reference sequence). V lost 1 base to trimming and J lost 6 bases, with 16 bases between them. The CDR3 coding sequence is TGCAGTGCTAGAGCGCTAGCCATCGCCCCCGAGCAGTACTTC. Protein product: CSARALAIAPEQYF.

The CDR3 nucleotides are TGTGCCAGCAGAGGGAGGCCGCGCACCGGGGAGCTGTTTTTT. Its protein is CASRGRPRTGELFF. The rearrangement uses TRBV2 and TRBJ2-2; possible D gene TRBD2, 6 bases. CDR3 size: 14 residues. The V gene lost 6 bases and the J gene lost 4 bases, with 12 bases spanning the gap. Germline CDR1 is SNHLY and CDR2 is FYNNEI. The full variable domain, with the rest looked up from reference TRBV2 and TRBJ2-2, is EPEVTQTPSHQVTQMGQEVILRCVPISNHLYFYWYRQILGQKVEFLVSFYNNEISEKSEIFDDQFSVERPDGSNFTLKIRSTKLEDSAMYFCASRGRPRTGELFFGEGSRLTVL.

The chain uses TRBV28 and TRBJ2-1; D ambiguous. Trimming took off 6 bases at V and 8 bases at J, with 17 bases between the two ends. Germline lookup yields CDR1 MDHEN and CDR2 SYDVKM. This CDR3 region has 14 residues. CDR3 in amino acids: CASSRVGLGDEQFF. Here the CDR3 DNA reads TGTGCCAGCAGCCGAGTCGGTCTTGGGGATGAGCAGTTCTTC.

This clonotype showed up many times. The V gene is TRBV12-3 or TRBV12-4, the J gene TRBJ2-3; D unresolved. V was clipped by 7 bases and J by 5 bases, with 7 bases between them. The CDR3 spans 11 residues. CDR3 loop: CASTMGDTQYF. In nucleotides, the CDR3 is TGTGCCAGCACTATGGGAGATACGCAGTATTTT.

The rearrangement uses TRBV11-2 and TRBJ2-1; TRBD2 matches at 12 bases. V lost 2 bases to trimming and J lost 3 bases; unmatched junction nucleotides: 5. Looked up from germline, CDR1 is SGHAT and CDR2 is FQNNGV. The CDR3 is made up of 17 amino acids. CDR3 sequence (DNA): TGTGCCAGCAGCTTAAGCCTACTAGCGGGAGGCTACAATGAGCAGTTCTTC. Protein: CASSLSLLAGGYNEQFF. Full variable domain (missing parts from reference TRBV11-2 and TRBJ2-1): EAGVAQSPRYKIIEKRQSVAFWCNPISGHATLYWYQQILGQGPKLLIQFQNNGVVDDSQLPKDRFSAERLKGVDSTLKIQPAKLEDSAVYLCASSLSLLAGGYNEQFFGPGTRLTVL.

This rearrangement joins TRBV7-9 to TRBJ1-3, with D unresolved. This CDR3 contains 16 residues. V gave up 3 bases and J gave up 0 bases, with 12 bases separating them. Germline CDR1 is SEHNR and CDR2 is FQNEAQ (reference sequence). CDR3 nucleotide sequence: TGTGCCAGCAGCTTCGGAGGGCCTGCCTCTGGAAACACCATATATTTT. Protein product: CASSFGGPASGNTIYF.

This clonotype was observed a few times. The genes are TRBV18 and TRBJ2-1; D tentatively reads TRBD1 or TRBD2 (6 bases each). This CDR3 spans 16 amino acids. Germline CDR1 reads KGHSH; CDR2 reads LQKENI. The V gene lost 3 bases and the J gene lost 6 bases, with 18 bases spanning the gap. The CDR3 is CASSPLAKWDINEQFF. The CDR3 DNA is TGTGCCAGCTCACCCCTAGCGAAGTGGGACATCAATGAGCAGTTCTTC. Supplemented by reference TRBV18 and TRBJ2-1, the full variable domain reads NAGVMQNPRHLVRRRGQEARLRCSPMKGHSHVYWYRQLPEEGLKFMVYLQKENIIDESGMPKERFSAEFPKEGPSILRIQQVVRGDSAAYFCASSPLAKWDINEQFFGPGTRLTVL.

In this sample, this clonotype turned up a few times. This rearrangement joins TRBV11-2 to TRBJ2-1, with TRBD2 matching 8 bases. V trimming: 2 bases; J trimming: 10 bases; junction bases outside the gene matches: 16. The CDR3 covers 17 residues. The V gene's germline CDR1 is SGHAT and CDR2 FQNNGV. CDR3 nucleotide sequence: TGTGCCAGCAGCTTACGAGGGCGATTAGCGGGGCGAGAAGAGCAGTTCTTC. This codes for CASSLRGRLAGREEQFF.

In this sample, this clonotype turned up a few times. This CDR3 reads CASSPSQGGYTF. CDR3 in DNA: TGTGCCAGCAGTCCGTCCCAGGGCGGCTACACCTTC. The chain carries TRBV12-3 or TRBV12-4 and TRBJ1-2, with TRBD1 as a possible D gene (5 bases). V was cut by 5 bases and J by 8 bases, with 12 bases left in between. The length of the CDR3 is 12 residues.

The chain has TRBV18 and TRBJ2-5; TRBD1 or TRBD2 may be the D gene (6 bases each). The V gene's germline CDR1 is KGHSH and CDR2 LQKENI. V lost 6 bases and J lost 2, with 13 bases in between. The CDR3 is 14 amino acids. CDR3 region: CASSPPGAQETQYF. The DNA for the CDR3 is TGTGCCAGCTCCCCCCCGGGGGCTCAAGAGACCCAGTACTTC.

Concerning this clonotype itself: An end of the junction does not agree with germline; a read error may underlie this. The chain uses TRBV4-2 and TRBJ2-1; the D gene is possibly TRBD1 (6 bases). CDR3 length: 15 residues. Germline V gives CDR1 LGHNA, CDR2 YNFKEQ. CDR3 residues: CASSQPAQGYDEQFF. As DNA, the CDR3 is TGTGCCAGCAGCCAACCTGCACAGGGCTACGATGAGCAGTTCTTC.

As to this clonotype: A read error is likely, as this CDR3 ends without the conserved phenylalanine or tryptophan. It is unclear where the CDR3 begins or ends on the DNA, so no DNA is shown, and the CDR3 is as TCRdb lists it. This rearrangement joins TRBV6-4 to TRBJ1-2; the table's D gene call, TRBD1, was not cross checked with the DNA. The CDR3 has 10 residues if both end residues are counted. Germline CDR1 reads MRHNA; CDR2 reads SNTAGT. The CDR3 loop reads CASSKLGRDI.

The chain carries TRBV4-3 and TRBJ2-7; TRBD1 or TRBD2 may be the D gene (5 bases each). The V and J ends lost 1 base and 4 bases respectively, with 11 bases between them. Germline V gene data show CDR1 as LGHNA and CDR2 as YSLEER. This CDR3 has 14 residues. CDR3: CASSQADGAYEQYF. CDR3 nucleotides: TGCGCCAGCAGCCAAGCCGACGGGGCTTACGAGCAGTACTTC.

The chain links TRBV6-2 or TRBV6-3 to TRBJ2-1, with unresolved D. This CDR3 has 14 residues. Trimming cost V 7 bases and J 6 bases, with 16 bases left between them. Looked up from germline, CDR1 is MNHEY and CDR2 is SVGEGT. The CDR3 DNA reads TGTGCCAGCAACCCGATCCGAAAGGGCAATGAGCAGTTCTTC. Translating gives CASNPIRKGNEQFF.

This clonotype has a handful of counts. The rearrangement uses TRBV6-2 or TRBV6-3 and TRBJ2-1; D not certain. Germline CDR1 MNHEY, CDR2 SVGEGT. V lost 5 bases, J lost 9 bases, and 20 bases lay in between. CDR3 length equals 15 residues. The chain's CDR3 is CASSQSRNVRTEQFF. CDR3 bases: TGTGCCAGCAGTCAGAGCAGGAACGTAAGGACTGAGCAGTTCTTC.

This clonotype was seen repeatedly, ten times or more. The chain is built from TRBV20-1 and TRBJ2-3, with TRBD2 as a possible D gene (5 bases). The CDR3 has 15 residues. Germline CDR1 DFQATT, CDR2 SNEGSKA (reference sequence). V lost 5 bases and J lost 2, with 17 bases in between. CDR3 coding DNA: TGCAGTGCTGGGGTCCTAGCTTTCGTCACAGATACGCAGTATTTT. Amino acids: CSAGVLAFVTDTQYF.

This chain uses TRBV12-3 or TRBV12-4 with TRBJ1-5; D is undetermined. The CDR3 spans 15 residues. The V gene lost 2 bases and the J gene lost 3 bases, with 11 bases spanning the gap. Here the CDR3 DNA reads TGTGCCAGCAGTTTAATCGGTCCAGACAATCAGCCCCAGCATTTT. Its protein product is CASSLIGPDNQPQHF.

This clonotype appeared many times. The CDR3 region is CASSLAGTGIGNEQFF. DNA of the CDR3: TGCGCCAGCAGCTTGGCCGGGACAGGGATCGGCAATGAGCAGTTCTTC. The rearrangement joins TRBV5-1 to TRBJ2-1; 9 nucleotides align to TRBD1. Germline trimming cut 0 bases from V and 6 bases from J; bases unmatched to any gene: 7. The CDR3 contains 16 residues. In germline, CDR1 is SGHRS, CDR2 YFSETQ.

CDR3 protein: CASSSGTGISGNTIYF. The CDR3 coding sequence is TGTGCCAGCAGCTCAGGGACAGGGATCTCTGGAAACACCATATATTTT. The rearrangement uses TRBV7-2 and TRBJ1-3, with 9 bases identical to TRBD1. The CDR3 is 16 residues long. The junction had 4 bases not matched to a gene; V was cut back by 4 bases and J by 0 bases. Germline CDR1 is SGHTA and CDR2 is FQGNSA.

The chain uses TRBV20-1 and TRBJ2-1; tentatively, D is TRBD2 (6 bases). There are 14 residues in the CDR3. The germline V and J ends were trimmed by 4 bases and 5 bases, with 15 bases remaining between them. CDR1 and CDR2 (germline): DFQATT, SNEGSKA (reference sequence). CDR3 protein: CSANSGRLDNEQFF. As DNA, the CDR3 is TGCAGTGCTAATTCGGGAAGACTAGACAATGAGCAGTTCTTC.

J is TRBJ1-1 and V is TRBV25-1; no definite D call. Trimming left V 3 bases short and J 0 bases short, with 11 bases between. CDR1 and CDR2 (germline): MGHDK, SYGVNS. There are 15 residues in the CDR3. The CDR3 protein is CASSDARTLNTEAFF. The CDR3 DNA follows: TGTGCCAGCAGTGATGCGAGGACGTTGAACACTGAAGCTTTCTTT.

This clonotype came up a few times. The V call is TRBV18, the J call TRBJ2-2; D might be TRBD1 (6 bases). There are 15 residues in the CDR3. The germline CDR1 and CDR2 sequences are KGHSH and LQKENI. V was trimmed by 3 bases and J by 2 bases, leaving 10 bases between them. CDR3 sequence (DNA): TGTGCCAGCTCACCGAGGGACACCAACACCGGGGAGCTGTTTTTT. It translates to CASSPRDTNTGELFF.

The gene calls are TRBV20-1 and TRBJ2-2; 8 bases align to TRBD2. Unmatched junction bases numbered 3, after V lost 2 bases and J lost 1 base. In germline, CDR1 is DFQATT, CDR2 SNEGSKA (reference sequence). This CDR3 contains 15 residues. CDR3 nucleotide sequence: TGCAGTGCTAGAAATCTAGCGGGGAACACCGGGGAGCTGTTTTTT. Translation gives CSARNLAGNTGELFF.

In this sample, this clonotype turned up many times. This chain uses TRBV14 with TRBJ2-2; D not resolved. Between the trimmed V and J ends, which lost 2 bases and 4 bases, there was a span of 5 bases. Germline V gene data show CDR1 as SGHDN and CDR2 as FVKESK. CDR3 length equals 13 residues. CDR3: CASSQKSTGELFF. The CDR3 bases are TGTGCCAGCAGCCAAAAGTCCACCGGGGAGCTGTTTTTT.

Note on this clonotype: A read error may explain this, as a much larger clone is one base away. CDR3 coding DNA: TGCAGTGCTAGAGATCGGCGCGGGATCTACAATGAGCAGTTCTTC. Protein sequence: CSARDRRGIYNEQFF. The V and J genes are TRBV20-1 and TRBJ2-1, with D maybe TRBD2 (6 bases). V lost 0 bases to trimming and J lost 3 bases, with 12 bases between them. The CDR3 has 15 residues. CDR1 is DFQATT and CDR2 is SNEGSKA in the germline V gene (reference sequence).